This is a list of T cell receptor beta chains from one sample in a study of shared clonotypes between healthy human individuals. The data were produced by immunoSEQ multiplex PCR, yet TCRdb's version contains in-frame clones alone and is incomplete. The repertoire holds millions of clones, 80% to 95% seen once, with about 0.41% in the top ten. Sequenced sample: naive CD4+ T cells from PBMCs. These receptors all stem from a man between 18 and 35 years old in good health. Some clones in this sample may be carry-over from other donors' samples. The CDR3 runs from the conserved cysteine through the conserved F or W. D genes are given only for firm matches. Expanded clones are given a class, and other clones once, few, many or no size at all.

CDR3 protein: CASSRRNPRQANYGYTF
CDR3 DNA: TGTGCCAGCAGCCGTAGAAATCCCAGACAGGCGAACTATGGCTACACCTTC
V gene: TRBV14
J gene: TRBJ1-2
clone size: NA
D gene: NA

CDR3 protein: CASSAPGELFF
CDR3 DNA: TGTGCCAGCAGTGCCCCCGGGGAGCTGTTTTTT
V gene: TRBV2
J gene: TRBJ2-2
clone size: NA
D gene: NA

CDR3 protein: CASTSHRGNTEAFF
CDR3 DNA: TGTGCCAGCACCTCACACAGGGGGAATACTGAAGCTTTCTTT
V gene: TRBV6-1
J gene: TRBJ1-1
clone size: NA
D gene: TRBD1

CDR3 protein: CASSLRGTNQPQHF
CDR3 DNA: TGTGCCAGCAGCTTGAGGGGCACCAATCAGCCCCAGCATTTT
V gene: TRBV5-8
J gene: TRBJ1-5
clone size: NA
D gene: NA

CDR3 protein: CASSFSSNQPQHF
CDR3 DNA: TGCGCCAGCAGCTTTAGTAGCAATCAGCCCCAGCATTTT
V gene: TRBV5-1
J gene: TRBJ1-5
clone size: NA
D gene: NA

CDR3 protein: CATSRPSGGQDPPIYF
CDR3 DNA: TGTGCCACCAGCAGACCCTCAGGGGGGCAGGACCCTCCCATATATTTT
V gene: TRBV15
J gene: TRBJ1-3
clone size: NA
D gene: TRBD1

CDR3 protein: CATTSGAQQYF
CDR3 DNA: TGTGCCACCACTAGCGGCGCCCAGCAGTACTTC
V gene: TRBV19
J gene: TRBJ2-7
clone size: NA
D gene: TRBD2

CDR3 protein: CASSLVGGGQPQHF
CDR3 DNA: TGTGCCAGCAGCTTGGTAGGGGGGGGTCAGCCCCAGCATTTT
V gene: TRBV5-5
J gene: TRBJ1-5
clone size: NA
D gene: NA

CDR3 protein: CASSLTGGRNTEAFF
CDR3 DNA: TGTGCCAGCAGCTTGACAGGGGGGAGAAACACTGAAGCTTTCTTT
V gene: TRBV5-5
J gene: TRBJ1-1
clone size: once
D gene: TRBD1

CDR3 protein: CASSGDSWKQFF
CDR3 DNA: TGTGCCAGCAGCGGGGACAGTTGGAAGCAGTTCTTC
V gene: TRBV7-9
J gene: TRBJ2-1
clone size: once
D gene: TRBD1

CDR3 protein: CASSLVGGGNTEAFF
CDR3 DNA: TGTGCCAGCAGCTTGGTAGGGGGCGGGAACACTGAAGCTTTCTTT
V gene: TRBV5-4
J gene: TRBJ1-1
clone size: NA
D gene: TRBD1

CDR3 protein: CASSQGGQRYEQYF
CDR3 DNA: TGTGCCAGCAGCCAAGGGGGACAGCGCTACGAGCAGTACTTC
V gene: TRBV14
J gene: TRBJ2-7
clone size: NA
D gene: TRBD1

CDR3 protein: CASSPGLTRDTQYF
CDR3 DNA: TGCGCCAGCAGCCCGGGACTGACGCGGGATACGCAGTATTTT
V gene: TRBV5-1
J gene: TRBJ2-3
clone size: NA
D gene: NA

CDR3 protein: CAFRRDGATF
CDR3 DNA: TGTGCCTTCCGGAGGGATGGGGCCACCTTC
V gene: TRBV7-9
J gene: TRBJ1-2
clone size: few
D gene: NA

CDR3 protein: CSVPDRQGRDYGYTF
CDR3 DNA: TGCAGCGTGCCCGATCGACAGGGCAGGGACTATGGCTACACCTTC
V gene: TRBV29-1
J gene: TRBJ1-2
clone size: once
D gene: TRBD1

CDR3 protein: CATSRDLSYEQYF
CDR3 DNA: TGTGCCACCAGCAGGGACCTTTCCTACGAGCAGTACTTC
V gene: TRBV15
J gene: TRBJ2-7
clone size: NA
D gene: NA

CDR3 protein: CASSLDRLLNQPQHF
CDR3 DNA: TGTGCCAGCAGTTTGGACAGGCTCCTTAATCAGCCCCAGCATTTT
V gene: TRBV28
J gene: TRBJ1-5
clone size: NA
D gene: TRBD1

CDR3 protein: CASSDPGGTQYF
CDR3 DNA: TGTGCCAGCAGCGACCCTGGCGGTACGCAGTATTTT
V gene: TRBV9
J gene: TRBJ2-3
clone size: NA
D gene: NA

CDR3 protein: CASSLPGQTNTEAFF
CDR3 DNA: TGTGCCAGCAGCTTGCCAGGCCAGACGAACACTGAAGCTTTCTTT
V gene: TRBV5-8
J gene: TRBJ1-1
clone size: NA
D gene: NA

CDR3 protein: CASSKTSGSSDTQYF
CDR3 DNA: TGTGCCAGCAGCAAGACTAGCGGGAGTTCAGATACGCAGTATTTT
V gene: TRBV27
J gene: TRBJ2-3
clone size: NA
D gene: TRBD2

CDR3 protein: CASSPGSYNEQFF
CDR3 DNA: TGTGCCAGTAGTCCGGGATCCTACAATGAGCAGTTCTTC
V gene: TRBV19
J gene: TRBJ2-1
clone size: NA
D gene: NA

CDR3 protein: CASSYSEEGYTF
CDR3 DNA: TGTGCCAGCAGTTACTCGGAGGAGGGCTACACCTTC
V gene: TRBV6-6
J gene: TRBJ1-2
clone size: NA
D gene: NA

CDR3 protein: CASSLARGQGYEQYF
CDR3 DNA: TGTGCCAGCAGCTTAGCTCGCGGACAGGGCTACGAGCAGTACTTC
V gene: TRBV7-2
J gene: TRBJ2-7
clone size: NA
D gene: TRBD1

CDR3 protein: CAWSRMEEKLFF
CDR3 DNA: TGTGCCTGGAGCCGGATGGAGGAAAAACTGTTTTTT
V gene: TRBV30
J gene: TRBJ1-4
clone size: NA
D gene: NA

CDR3 protein: CASSLSPSMAYGYTF
CDR3 DNA: TGTGCCAGCAGCTTGAGTCCGAGTATGGCCTATGGCTACACCTTC
V gene: TRBV5-4
J gene: TRBJ1-2
clone size: once
D gene: NA

CDR3 protein: CASSPDRARAEAFF
CDR3 DNA: TGTGCCAGCAGTCCCGACAGGGCGAGGGCTGAAGCTTTCTTT
V gene: TRBV28
J gene: TRBJ1-1
clone size: NA
D gene: TRBD1

CDR3 protein: CASSSTPYGYTF
CDR3 DNA: TGTGCCAGCAGTTCCACCCCCTATGGCTACACCTTC
V gene: TRBV28
J gene: TRBJ1-2
clone size: NA
D gene: NA

CDR3 protein: CASSHHRDTGELFF
CDR3 DNA: TGCGCCAGCAGTCACCACAGGGACACCGGGGAGCTGTTTTTT
V gene: TRBV23-1
J gene: TRBJ2-2
clone size: NA
D gene: NA

CDR3 protein: CASSLESGHLEQYF
CDR3 DNA: TGCGCCAGCAGCTTGGAGTCGGGACACCTCGAGCAGTACTTC
V gene: TRBV5-1
J gene: TRBJ2-7
clone size: NA
D gene: NA

CDR3 protein: CATSPRGITDTQYF
CDR3 DNA: TGTGCCACCTCGCCCAGGGGGATAACAGATACGCAGTATTTT
V gene: TRBV15
J gene: TRBJ2-3
clone size: once
D gene: TRBD1

CDR3 protein: CASSLDGTSVYNEQFF
CDR3 DNA: TGCGCCAGCAGCTTGGACGGGACTAGTGTCTACAATGAGCAGTTCTTC
V gene: TRBV5-1
J gene: TRBJ2-1
clone size: NA
D gene: TRBD2

CDR3 protein: CAWSGPNNEQFF
CDR3 DNA: TGTGCCTGGAGTGGCCCTAACAATGAGCAGTTCTTC
V gene: TRBV30
J gene: TRBJ2-1
clone size: NA
D gene: NA

CDR3 protein: CASSQGQAVNTEAFF
CDR3 DNA: TGTGCCAGCTCACAGGGACAGGCGGTGAACACTGAAGCTTTCTTT
V gene: TRBV18
J gene: TRBJ1-1
clone size: NA
D gene: TRBD1

CDR3 protein: CASLPGGITDTQYF
CDR3 DNA: TGTGCCAGCCTACCCGGGGGGATCACAGATACGCAGTATTTT
V gene: TRBV28
J gene: TRBJ2-3
clone size: NA
D gene: TRBD2

CDR3 protein: CASSSRQGDYGYTF
CDR3 DNA: TGCGCCAGCAGCAGTAGACAGGGAGACTATGGCTACACCTTC
V gene: TRBV5-1
J gene: TRBJ1-2
clone size: once
D gene: TRBD1

CDR3 protein: CSARRQGLNTEAFF
CDR3 DNA: TGCAGCGCGAGAAGACAGGGCCTGAACACTGAAGCTTTCTTT
V gene: TRBV29-1
J gene: TRBJ1-1
clone size: NA
D gene: TRBD1

CDR3 protein: CASSYAPGTGNTIYF
CDR3 DNA: TGTGCCAGCAGTTACGCGCCAGGGACGGGAAACACCATATATTTT
V gene: TRBV6-6
J gene: TRBJ1-3
clone size: NA
D gene: NA

CDR3 protein: CASSPPSGRAVTDTQYF
CDR3 DNA: TGTGCCAGCAGCCCACCTAGCGGGAGGGCCGTAACAGATACGCAGTATTTT
V gene: TRBV7-9
J gene: TRBJ2-3
clone size: NA
D gene: TRBD2

CDR3 protein: CASHRAGGDPYEQYF
CDR3 DNA: TGTGCCAGCCACAGAGCGGGAGGGGACCCTTACGAGCAGTACTTC
V gene: TRBV6-5
J gene: TRBJ2-7
clone size: NA
D gene: TRBD2

CDR3 protein: CASSLGRTGVVNYTF
CDR3 DNA: TGTGCCAGCAGCTTAGGAAGGACAGGGGTCGTCAACTACACCTTC
V gene: TRBV7-8
J gene: TRBJ1-2
clone size: NA
D gene: TRBD1

CDR3 protein: CASGPRRGAGNTEAFF
CDR3 DNA: TGTGCTAGTGGTCCCCGCCGGGGGGCTGGAAATACTGAAGCTTTCTTT
V gene: TRBV12-5
J gene: TRBJ1-1
clone size: NA
D gene: NA

CDR3 protein: CASSETRGLSNQPQHF
CDR3 DNA: TGTGCCAGCAGTGAGACCAGGGGGCTGAGCAATCAGCCCCAGCATTTT
V gene: TRBV6-1
J gene: TRBJ1-5
clone size: NA
D gene: TRBD1